These 12 T cell receptor beta chains were all obtained from the same sample, sequenced in a study of post-analysis software for immune sequencing data. Study observations and caveats: Included in a set of roughly five TRBV segments more frequent in patients than controls were TRBV5-6, TRBV5-1 and TRBV20-1.

These receptors are not linked to any known antigen. The library was made from cDNA and included unique molecular identifiers. Via MiXCR, TCRdb re-called the PCR reads, giving one row per CDR3 protein. The data hold about 620,000 distinct CDR3 sequences, with about 40% observed a single time. Sequencing was carried out using blood. These receptor sequences come from a girl between 5 and 17 years old with multiple sclerosis.

The CDR3 DNA follows: TGTGCCAGCAGCGTAATGTCCAGCGGGAGCAATGAGCAGTTCTTC. Translated, it gives CASSVMSSGSNEQFF. J is TRBJ2-1 and V is TRBV9, with TRBD2 matching 8 bases. V was clipped by 1 base and J by 6 bases; unmatched bases: 6. The CDR3 is 15 residues long. Per germline, CDR1 SGDLS and CDR2 YYNGEE.

The genes are TRBV18 and TRBJ1-1; TRBD1 is a possible D gene (5 bases). The length of the CDR3 is 17 residues. CDR1 KGHSH and CDR2 LQKENI come from the germline V gene. V dropped 2 bases and J dropped 1 base, with 17 bases sitting between them. The CDR3, as DNA: TGTGCCAGCTCACCAGCAACCCTGACAGTTCCGAACACTGAAGCTTTCTTT. The encoded protein is CASSPATLTVPNTEAFF.

The chain couples TRBV7-9 to TRBJ2-5; D may be TRBD1 (5 bases). The germline V gene has CDR1 SEHNR and CDR2 FQNEAQ (reference sequence). The CDR3 runs to 15 residues. Trimming left V 2 bases short and J 2 bases short, with 12 bases between. CDR3 sequence reads: CASSLLQVGQETQYF. CDR3 nucleotide sequence: TGTGCCAGCAGCTTACTACAGGTTGGACAAGAGACCCAGTACTTC.

CDR3 DNA: TGTGCCAGCAGTCTAGATGAAGCAGATGAGCAGTACTTC. Translated: CASSLDEADEQYF. The chain is built from TRBV12-3 or TRBV12-4 and TRBJ2-5; D uncertain. With 5 bases removed from V and 11 bases from J, the gap between germline ends came to 18 bases. This CDR3 comprises 13 residues.

This clonotype appeared once. V usage is TRBV12-3 or TRBV12-4 and J usage is TRBJ2-7; D tentatively reads TRBD1 or TRBD2 (5 bases each). CDR3 length equals 16 residues. The V and J ends lost 5 bases and 0 bases respectively, with 17 bases between them. CDR3 amino acids: CASSGFGTVSSYEQYF. Written as DNA, the CDR3 is TGTGCCAGCAGTGGATTCGGGACGGTGAGCTCCTACGAGCAGTACTTC.

The CDR3 region is CASSLSGLAGAIEQFF. In DNA, the CDR3 is TGCGCCAGCAGCTTGTCCGGACTAGCGGGAGCCATTGAGCAGTTCTTC. The chain combines TRBV5-1 with TRBJ2-1; 13 bases line up with TRBD2. Germline CDR1 is SGHRS and CDR2 is YFSETQ. The CDR3 length is 16 residues. The J segment lost 9 bases and the V segment lost 1 base, leaving 7 bases of the junction unmatched.

This clonotype was detected many times. The genes are TRBV20-1 and TRBJ2-5, with unresolved D. Germline V gene sequence: CDR1 DFQATT, CDR2 SNEGSKA (reference sequence). V shed 0 bases and J shed 4 bases, with 0 bases lying between them. The CDR3 is 10 amino acids. Here the CDR3 DNA reads TGCAGTGCTAGAGAAGAGACCCAGTACTTC. It is translated as CSAREETQYF.

V and J are TRBV6-5 and TRBJ1-2, with TRBD1 as a possible D gene (5 bases). Germline CDR1 reads MNHEY; CDR2 reads SVGAGI. Trimming stripped 8 bases from V and 4 bases from J, with 14 bases between. The CDR3 length is 13 residues. CDR3 loop: CASRRDRAYGYTF. CDR3 nucleotide sequence: TGTGCCAGCCGGCGAGACAGAGCCTATGGCTACACCTTC.

There are a few counts of this clonotype. The V call is TRBV6-1, the J call TRBJ1-2; TRBD1 aligns across 7 bases. V trimming: 2 bases; J trimming: 5 bases; junction bases outside the gene matches: 11. CDR1 is MNHNS, CDR2 SASEGT, per germline. This CDR3 has 16 amino acids. CDR3 in amino acids: CASSETTDRVGYGYTF. The CDR3 DNA reads as TGTGCCAGCAGTGAAACAACTGACAGGGTTGGATATGGCTACACCTTC.

The chain combines TRBV10-3 with TRBJ1-1; 7 bases align to TRBD1. CDR3 size: 11 residues. CDR1 and CDR2 from the germline V gene are ENHRY and SYGVKD. V lost 10 bases and J lost 6; bases outside the gene matches: 5. The CDR3 reads CASRQGSEAFF. The CDR3 DNA reads TGTGCCAGCCGACAGGGTTCTGAAGCTTTCTTT.

This chain connects TRBV5-5 to TRBJ2-7; TRBD2 is a possible D gene (5 bases). Germline V gives CDR1 SGHKS, CDR2 YYEKEE (reference sequence). V lost 3 bases and J 9 bases, leaving 22 bases between the germline ends. The CDR3 is 15 residues long. The CDR3 spells CASSYVRAGTFGQYF. CDR3 DNA sequence: TGTGCCAGCAGCTACGTAAGGGCGGGTACGTTTGGGCAGTACTTC.

The genes are TRBV20-1 and TRBJ2-5; 10 bases line up with TRBD2. The length of the CDR3 is 15 residues. In germline, CDR1 is DFQATT, CDR2 SNEGSKA (reference sequence). V gave up 6 bases and J gave up 5 bases; unmatched junction bases: 12. The CDR3 loop reads CSALAGAVVRETQYF. CDR3 DNA sequence: TGCAGTGCCCTAGCGGGAGCGGTGGTAAGGGAGACCCAGTACTTC.